This T cell receptor beta chain was captured by sequencing in a study of blood T cell repertoires in COVID-19. The wider study: COVID-19 samples from acute and convalescent phases originated in the United States, Italy and Spain. T cells, B-cell-depleted T cells, or PBMCs provided the cDNA or gDNA that served as material.

The germline V gene has CDR1 MNHEY and CDR2 SVGAGI. The CDR3 consists of 15 residues. V lost 5 bases to trimming and J lost 6 bases; unmatched junction nucleotides: 6. Enrolment of Seattle patients took place during active infection, and they were followed longitudinally. Per the authors' pipeline: Scientists estimated how many nucleated cells there were by amplifying reference gene primers. Generated by immunoSEQ multiplex PCR, the TCRdb table keeps only in-frame clones and is missing some. D and trimming were read from the DNA, whereas the V and J calls and clone size are those reported in that table. In the table there are 410,000 or so clones, about 88% of which are singletons.

The source material was peripheral blood. The gene calls are TRBV6-5 and TRBJ1-4, with TRBD1 identical over 10 bases. The receptor was derived from a woman aged 40 to 50 with COVID-19, enrolled during active disease. CDR3 nucleotides: TGTGCCAGCAGTCGCTTCGGGACAGGGGATGAAAAACTGTTTTTT. Translated: CASSRFGTGDEKLFF.